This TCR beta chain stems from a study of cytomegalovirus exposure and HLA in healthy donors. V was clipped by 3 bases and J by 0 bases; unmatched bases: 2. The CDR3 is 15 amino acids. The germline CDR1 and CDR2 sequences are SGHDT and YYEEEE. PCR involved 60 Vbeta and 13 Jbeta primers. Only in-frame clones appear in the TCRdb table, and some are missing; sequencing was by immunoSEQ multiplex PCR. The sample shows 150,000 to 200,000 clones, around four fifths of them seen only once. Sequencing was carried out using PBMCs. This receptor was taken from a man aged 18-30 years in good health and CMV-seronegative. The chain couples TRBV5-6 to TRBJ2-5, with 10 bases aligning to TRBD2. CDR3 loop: CASSSLAGNQETQYF. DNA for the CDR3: TGTGCCAGCAGCTCACTAGCGGGAAACCAAGAGACCCAGTACTTC.